Listed below are T cell receptor beta chains from one sample, sequenced in a study of blood T cell repertoires in COVID-19. TCRdb's table, derived via immunoSEQ multiplex PCR, lists solely in-frame clones and lacks some. The table shows about 100,000 clones, with about 77% occurring only once. Source material: peripheral blood. These receptors came from a man aged 70 or older with active or convalescent COVID-19. Each CDR3 is given with its conserved first and last residue. D genes are given only for firm matches. Clone size is not always given. Where it is, it says once, few, many or a class for expanded clones.

TRBV19	NA	TRBJ1-5	NA	TGTGCCAGTAGTACCCTGGGGGGGGTTCAGCCCCAGCATTTT	CASSTLGGVQPQHF
TRBV19	NA	TRBJ1-2	TRBD1	TGTGCCAGTAGCCTCGGGGAGGACAGGGCCTTCTATGGCTACACCTTC	CASSLGEDRAFYGYTF
TRBV28	few	TRBJ1-2	TRBD1	TGTGCCAGCAGCCGGACAGGGGGCGTACAGTACGGCTACACCTTC	CASSRTGGVQYGYTF
TRBV20-1	NA	TRBJ2-1	TRBD1	TGCAGTGCTAGTCTATCAAGGGACAGGGGGTCCCGCTCCTACAATGAGCAGTTCTTC	CSASLSRDRGSRSYNEQFF
TRBV30	NA	TRBJ2-5	NA	TGTGCCTGGAGTGTGGCCCGCTGGGAGCAGACCCAGTACTTC	CAWSVARWEQTQYF
TRBV15	NA	TRBJ2-7	TRBD1	TGTGCCACCAGCAGAGAAGCTCGGGACAGGGGGCTTGAGCAGTACTTC	CATSREARDRGLEQYF
TRBV11-3	NA	TRBJ2-1	TRBD1	TGTGCCAGCAGCCCGGGACAGGGCCCTGGCAATGAGCAGTTCTTC	CASSPGQGPGNEQFF
TRBV3-1/TRBV3-2	NA	TRBJ1-1	NA	TGTGCCAGCAGCCCTACAGCAGGGATGAACACTGAAGCTTTCTTT	CASSPTAGMNTEAFF
TRBV5-6	NA	TRBJ1-6	NA	TGTGCCAGCAGCTTGGCCCAGGGGATCAATTCACCCCTCCACTTT	CASSLAQGINSPLHF
TRBV27	NA	TRBJ1-2	TRBD1	TGTGCCAGCAAACTAGGGGGACAGGGATATGGCTACACCTTC	CASKLGGQGYGYTF
TRBV19	NA	TRBJ1-1	NA	TGTGCCAGTAGTATAGAATGGCTGCTCACTGAAGCTTTCTTT	CASSIEWLLTEAFF
TRBV6-5	NA	TRBJ1-6	TRBD1	TGTGCCAGCAGGGCGAGGGACAGGGACTCACCCCTCCACTTT	CASRARDRDSPLHF
TRBV28	NA	TRBJ2-5	NA	TGTGCCAGCGCCTCTACGGGACTCCCCCAAGAGACCCAGTACTTC	CASASTGLPQETQYF
TRBV2	NA	TRBJ1-6	TRBD1	TGTGCCAGCGGTGACAGGGCGATGGGATCACCCCTCCACTTT	CASGDRAMGSPLHF
TRBV7-9	NA	TRBJ1-4	NA	TGTGCCAGCAGCCTCTCAGGGATGGATAATGAAAAACTGTTTTTT	CASSLSGMDNEKLFF
TRBV29-1	NA	TRBJ1-2	TRBD1	TGCAGCGTTGAAGATTGGGCAGGGGGAGGCTATGGCTACACCTTC	CSVEDWAGGGYGYTF
TRBV2	NA	TRBJ1-4	TRBD1	TGTGCCAGCAGGTTACAGGGGGCAACTAATGAAAAACTGTTTTTT	CASRLQGATNEKLFF
TRBV6-5	NA	TRBJ1-5	NA	TGTGCCAGCAGTTACTCGACGTGGGGGGTCCAGCATTTT	CASSYSTWGVQHF
TRBV2	NA	TRBJ1-5	NA	TGTGCCAGCAATATACAGGGCACCAATCAGCCCCAGCATTTT	CASNIQGTNQPQHF
TRBV12-3/TRBV12-4	NA	TRBJ2-2	NA	TGTGCCAGCAGTGGCAGGGAAACCGGGGAGCTGTTTTTT	CASSGRETGELFF
TRBV11-2	NA	TRBJ2-7	NA	TGTGCCAGCAGCTTAGGCGGTGTAAGCGAGCAGTACTTC	CASSLGGVSEQYF
TRBV2	NA	TRBJ1-5	NA	TGTGCCAGCAGTGCAGGGGTTCAGCCCCAGCATTTT	CASSAGVQPQHF
TRBV6-5	NA	TRBJ2-7	TRBD1	TGTGCCAGCAGACGTACAGGGGTCGGCTACGAGCAGTACTTC	CASRRTGVGYEQYF
TRBV7-2	NA	TRBJ2-7	NA	TGTGCCAGCAGCTCGACCGCGGGACAGTCCTACGAGCAGTACTTC	CASSSTAGQSYEQYF
TRBV19	few	TRBJ2-5	NA	TGTGCCAGTAGTATCCCGGGACAAAGAGACCAAGAGACCCAGTACTTC	CASSIPGQRDQETQYF
TRBV6-4	NA	TRBJ2-1	TRBD1	TGTGCCAGCAGTGAGACCGGGACAGGGGGTTACAATGAGCAGTTCTTC	CASSETGTGGYNEQFF
TRBV7-2	NA	TRBJ2-6	NA	TGTGCCAGCAGCTCCGCAGGTGGGGCCAACGTCCTGACTTTC	CASSSAGGANVLTF
TRBV5-3	NA	TRBJ2-1	TRBD2	TGTGCCAGAAGCAGGGGACTAGCGGGAGATTGCAATGAGCAGTTCTTC	CARSRGLAGDCNEQFF
TRBV30	NA	TRBJ2-5	NA	TGTGCCTGGAGTGCAGGTTGGGGGCCGACGGAGACCCAGTACTTC	CAWSAGWGPTETQYF
TRBV19	NA	TRBJ2-1	TRBD2	TGTGCCAGTAGTTTCCGACTAGCGGGAGGCCACTACAATGCTGAGCAGTTCTTC	CASSFRLAGGHYNAEQFF
TRBV2	NA	TRBJ1-3	NA	TGTGCCAGCACCAAGGACAGCAGCTCTGGAAACACCATATATTTT	CASTKDSSSGNTIYF
TRBV5-3	NA	TRBJ1-1	NA	TGTGCCAGAAGCTTGGCCTGGGGCAGGTTGAACACTGAAGCTTTCTTT	CARSLAWGRLNTEAFF
TRBV29-1	NA	TRBJ1-1	NA	TGCAGCGTTGAAGAGTACAGGCGCCGGGTCACTGAAGCTTTCTTT	CSVEEYRRRVTEAFF
TRBV10-3	NA	TRBJ2-2	TRBD1	TGTGCCGCCCAATGGGGACAGGGCGCCCACGCGAACACCGGGGAGCTGTTTTTT	CAAQWGQGAHANTGELFF
TRBV6-6	NA	TRBJ2-5	TRBD2	TGTGCCAGCAGTCCACTAGCGGGGGGTAAAGAGACCCAGTACTTC	CASSPLAGGKETQYF
TRBV6-5	NA	TRBJ1-1	TRBD1	TGTGCCAGCCAGAGGGGGCGCCACACTGAAGCTTTCTTT	CASQRGRHTEAFF
TRBV30	NA	TRBJ2-7	TRBD1	TGTGCCTGGACCCTCTTGGGGACAGGGGGCGACGAGCAGTACTTC	CAWTLLGTGGDEQYF
TRBV6-6	NA	TRBJ1-2	TRBD1	TGTGCCAGCAAGACAGGGCGCGATGGCTACACCTTC	CASKTGRDGYTF
TRBV5-8	NA	TRBJ2-1	TRBD1	TGTGCCAGCAGCTTGGGCAACAGGGGGCCTTACAATGAGCAGTTCTTC	CASSLGNRGPYNEQFF
TRBV30	NA	TRBJ1-2	NA	TGTGCCTGGAGTGTACGGGTCTATGGCTACACCTTC	CAWSVRVYGYTF
TRBV18	NA	TRBJ2-7	NA	TGTGCCAGCTCACCACTGGGAGCCGAGCAGTACTTC	CASSPLGAEQYF
TRBV20-1	NA	TRBJ1-1	TRBD1	TGCAGTGCGGGGGGACAGAATAAAGCTTTCTTT	CSAGGQNKAFF
TRBV7-8	NA	TRBJ2-7	TRBD1	TGTGCCAGCAGCCAGGGACAGGTTTACTCCTACGAGCAGTACTTC	CASSQGQVYSYEQYF
TRBV12-3/TRBV12-4	once	TRBJ1-2	TRBD1	TGTGCCAGCAGTCGGCAGGGGGCCTATGGCTACACCTTC	CASSRQGAYGYTF